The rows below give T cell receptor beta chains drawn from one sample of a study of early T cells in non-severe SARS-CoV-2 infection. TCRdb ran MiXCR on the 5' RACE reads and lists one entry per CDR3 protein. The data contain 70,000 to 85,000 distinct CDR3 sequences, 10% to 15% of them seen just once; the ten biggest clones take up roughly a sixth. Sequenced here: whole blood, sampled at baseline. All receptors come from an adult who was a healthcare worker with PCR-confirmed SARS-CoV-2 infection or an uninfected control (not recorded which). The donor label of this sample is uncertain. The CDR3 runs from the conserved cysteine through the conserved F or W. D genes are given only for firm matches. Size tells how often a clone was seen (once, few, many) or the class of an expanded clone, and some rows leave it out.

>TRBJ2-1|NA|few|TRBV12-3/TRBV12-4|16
CASSSRQAVPVNEQFF
TGTGCCAGCAGCTCAAGGCAGGCGGTCCCCGTAAATGAGCAGTTCTTC
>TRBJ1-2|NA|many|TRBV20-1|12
CSASWGGYGYTF
TGCAGTGCTAGCTGGGGGGGCTATGGCTACACCTTC
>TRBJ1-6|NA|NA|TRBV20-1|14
CSARDQGNNSPLHF
TGCAGTGCTAGAGATCAAGGGAATAATTCACCCCTCCACTTT
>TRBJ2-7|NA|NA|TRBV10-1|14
CASSEFPRRDEQYF
TGCGCCAGCAGTGAGTTCCCCAGGCGGGACGAGCAGTACTTC
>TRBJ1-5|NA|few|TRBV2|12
CASSEDGGPQHF
TGTGCCAGCAGTGAAGACGGGGGGCCCCAGCATTTT
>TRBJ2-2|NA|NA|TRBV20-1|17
CSARDRPRQDNTGELFF
TGCAGTGCTAGAGATCGACCCCGGCAAGACAACACCGGGGAGCTGTTTTTT
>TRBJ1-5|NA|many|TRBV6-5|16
CASRLGGANSNQPQHF
TGTGCCAGCAGACTAGGAGGGGCTAATAGCAATCAGCCCCAGCATTTT
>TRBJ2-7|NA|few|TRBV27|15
CASSLSSGGSYEQYF
TGTGCCAGCAGTCTCAGTAGCGGTGGGTCCTACGAGCAGTACTTC
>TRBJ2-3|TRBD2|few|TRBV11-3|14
CASSPGLSTDTQYF
TGTGCCAGCAGTCCGGGACTAAGCACAGATACGCAGTATTTT
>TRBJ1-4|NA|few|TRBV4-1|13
CASSQVGIEKLFF
TGCGCCAGCAGCCAAGTGGGGATTGAAAAACTGTTTTTT
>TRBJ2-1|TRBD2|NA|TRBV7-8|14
CASSLGGTSGEQFF
TGTGCCAGCAGCCTGGGGGGGACCTCCGGGGAGCAGTTCTTC
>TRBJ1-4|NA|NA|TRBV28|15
CASSFPGRKDEKLFF
TGTGCCAGCAGTTTTCCCGGCCGTAAGGATGAAAAACTGTTTTTT
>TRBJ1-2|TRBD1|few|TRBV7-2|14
CASSLLDRPQGYTF
TGTGCCAGCAGCCTACTGGACAGGCCCCAAGGCTACACCTTC
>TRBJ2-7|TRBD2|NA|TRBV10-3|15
CAISESYGRAYEQYF
TGTGCCATCAGTGAGTCATACGGGAGGGCCTACGAGCAGTACTTC
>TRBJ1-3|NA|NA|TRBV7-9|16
CASSFGNFGSENTIYF
TGTGCCAGCAGCTTTGGAAATTTTGGCTCTGAAAACACCATATATTTT
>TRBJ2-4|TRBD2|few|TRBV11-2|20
CASSLTRGLAGEALKNIQYF
TGTGCCAGCAGCTTAACCCGGGGACTAGCGGGGGAGGCCCTCAAAAACATTCAGTACTTC
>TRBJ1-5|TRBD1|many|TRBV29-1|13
CSAGQGRDQPQHF
TGCAGCGCCGGACAGGGTAGGGATCAGCCCCAGCATTTT
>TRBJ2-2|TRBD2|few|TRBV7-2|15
CASSFYGTSVGELFF
TGTGCCAGCAGCTTTTACGGGACTAGCGTCGGGGAGCTGTTTTTT
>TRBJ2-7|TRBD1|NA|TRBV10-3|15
CAISNPGQGADEQYF
TGTGCCATCAGCAATCCGGGACAGGGGGCCGACGAGCAGTACTTC
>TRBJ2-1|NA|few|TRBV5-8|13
CASSFMGNNEQFF
TGTGCCAGCAGCTTCATGGGAAACAATGAGCAGTTCTTC
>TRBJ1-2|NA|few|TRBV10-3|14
CAISGTRGAFGYTF
TGTGCCATCAGTGGTACCCGGGGGGCGTTCGGCTACACCTTC
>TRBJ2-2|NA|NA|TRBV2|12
CASSVHTGELFF
TGTGCCAGCAGTGTGCACACCGGGGAGCTGTTTTTT
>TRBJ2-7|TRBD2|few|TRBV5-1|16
CASSLVPRTGGYEQYF
TGCGCCAGCAGCTTGGTACCACGTACGGGGGGTTACGAGCAGTACTTC
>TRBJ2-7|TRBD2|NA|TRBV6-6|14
CASSYVGGLEEQYF
TGTGCCAGCAGTTACGTCGGGGGGTTGGAGGAGCAGTACTTC
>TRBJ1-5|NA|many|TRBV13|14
CASSLAGVDQPQHF
TGTGCCAGCAGCTTAGCAGGGGTCGATCAGCCCCAGCATTTT
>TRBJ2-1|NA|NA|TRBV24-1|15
CATSDLAGSYNEQFF
TGTGCCACCAGTGATTTAGCGGGCTCCTACAATGAGCAGTTCTTC
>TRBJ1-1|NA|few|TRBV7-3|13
CASSGRAGTEAFF
TGTGCCAGCAGCGGGAGGGCAGGCACTGAAGCTTTCTTT
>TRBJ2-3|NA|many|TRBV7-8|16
CASSYRQSSAADTQYF
TGTGCCAGCAGCTACCGACAATCCTCTGCCGCAGATACGCAGTATTTT
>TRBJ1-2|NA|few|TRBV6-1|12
CASSQSDYGYTF
TGTGCCAGCAGTCAAAGTGACTATGGCTACACCTTC
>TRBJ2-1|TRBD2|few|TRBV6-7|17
CASSPMEREKVHNEQFF
TGTGCCAGCAGTCCGATGGAGCGGGAGAAAGTGCACAATGAGCAGTTCTTC
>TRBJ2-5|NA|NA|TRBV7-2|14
CASSLNSNQETQYF
TGTGCCAGCAGCTTAAATTCCAACCAAGAGACCCAGTACTTC